The T cell receptor (beta chain) under discussion was sequenced for a study of blood T cell repertoires in COVID-19. Study as a whole: Whether acute or convalescent, the COVID-19 samples came from the United States, Italy and Spain.

Germline V lookup: CDR1 LGHNT, CDR2 FRNRAP. The trim removed 0 bases at V and 2 bases at J, leaving 2 bases unmatched. There are 15 residues in the CDR3. Per the authors' pipeline: Reference gene primer amplification gave nucleated cell count estimates. Assay: immunoSEQ multiplex PCR; the TCRdb copy retains only in-frame clones and omits some. That table supplies the V and J calls and clone size; D and trimming were determined from the DNA. Of about 150,000 clones listed, roughly 89% are singletons. The chain has TRBV12-5 and TRBJ1-2; 8 bases line up with TRBD1. Sample: peripheral blood. The receptor comes from a man in his fifties with acute or convalescent COVID-19. In DNA, the CDR3 is TGTGCTAGTGGTTTGGTCAGGGGGCGGAACTATGGCTACACCTTC. This translates into CASGLVRGRNYGYTF.